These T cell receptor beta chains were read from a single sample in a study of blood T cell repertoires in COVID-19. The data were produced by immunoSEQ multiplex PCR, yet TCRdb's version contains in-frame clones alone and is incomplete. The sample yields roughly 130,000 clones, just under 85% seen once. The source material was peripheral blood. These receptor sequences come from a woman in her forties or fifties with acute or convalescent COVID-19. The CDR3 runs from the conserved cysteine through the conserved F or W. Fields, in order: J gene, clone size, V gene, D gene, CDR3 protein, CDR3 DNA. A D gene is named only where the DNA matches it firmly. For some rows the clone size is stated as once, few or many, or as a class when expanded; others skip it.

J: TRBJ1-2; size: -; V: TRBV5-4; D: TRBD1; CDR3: CASSKTGTGVGYTF; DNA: TGTGCCAGCAGTAAAACCGGGACAGGGGTTGGCTACACCTTC
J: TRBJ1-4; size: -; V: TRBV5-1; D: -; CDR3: CASSSSLTNEKLFF; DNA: TGCGCCAGCAGTTCGTCCTTAACTAATGAAAAACTGTTTTTT
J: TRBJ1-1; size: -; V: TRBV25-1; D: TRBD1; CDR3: CASSEYGDREPEAFF; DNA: TGTGCCAGCAGTGAATATGGCGACAGGGAACCTGAAGCTTTCTTT
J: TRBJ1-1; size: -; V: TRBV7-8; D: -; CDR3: CASSANINTEAFF; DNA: TGTGCCAGCAGCGCAAACATAAACACTGAAGCTTTCTTT
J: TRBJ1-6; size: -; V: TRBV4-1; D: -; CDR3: CASSQEGGSYNSPLHF; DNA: TGCGCCAGCAGCCAAGAGGGGGGCTCCTATAATTCACCCCTCCACTTT
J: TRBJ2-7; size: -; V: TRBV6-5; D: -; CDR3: CASSPQGYEQYF; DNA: TGTGCCAGCAGTCCACAGGGCTACGAGCAGTACTTC
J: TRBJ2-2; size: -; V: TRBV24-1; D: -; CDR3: CATSDFGRASANTGELFF; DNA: TGTGCCACCAGTGATTTTGGCAGGGCGTCCGCGAACACCGGGGAGCTGTTTTTT
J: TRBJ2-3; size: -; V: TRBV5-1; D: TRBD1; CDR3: CASSPGTGTDTQYF; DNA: TGCGCCAGCAGCCCCGGGACAGGGACAGATACGCAGTATTTT
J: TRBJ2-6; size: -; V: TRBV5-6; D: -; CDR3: CASRRLTGLSSGANVLTF; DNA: TGTGCCAGCCGAAGACTAACCGGGCTAAGCTCTGGGGCCAACGTCCTGACTTTC
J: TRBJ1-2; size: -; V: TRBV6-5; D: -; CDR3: CASSYSGGSRRRGYTF; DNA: TGTGCCAGCAGTTACTCGGGCGGGAGCCGTCGTCGGGGCTACACCTTC
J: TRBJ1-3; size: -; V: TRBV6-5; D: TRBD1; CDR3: CASKGASGNTIYF; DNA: TGTGCCAGCAAGGGGGCGAGTGGAAACACCATATATTTT
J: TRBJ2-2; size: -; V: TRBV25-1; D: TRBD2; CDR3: CASSTLAINTGELFF; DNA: TGTGCCAGCAGCACACTAGCGATTAACACCGGGGAGCTGTTTTTT
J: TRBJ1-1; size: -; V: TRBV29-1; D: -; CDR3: CSVVSPVRLNTEAFF; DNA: TGCAGCGTTGTCTCCCCGGTACGTTTGAACACTGAAGCTTTCTTT
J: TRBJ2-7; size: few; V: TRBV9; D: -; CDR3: CASSVEIAGEQYF; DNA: TGTGCCAGCAGCGTAGAAATAGCAGGGGAGCAGTACTTC
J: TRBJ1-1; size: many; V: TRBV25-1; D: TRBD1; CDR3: CASSKTGGTEAFF; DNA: TGTGCCAGCAGTAAAACAGGGGGCACTGAAGCTTTCTTT
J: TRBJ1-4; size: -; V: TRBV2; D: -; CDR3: CASRTDRNNEKLFF; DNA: TGTGCCAGCAGGACAGACCGGAATAATGAAAAACTGTTTTTT
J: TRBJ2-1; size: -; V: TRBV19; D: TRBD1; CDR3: CASRRDRNYNEQFF; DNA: TGTGCCAGTAGACGGGACAGGAACTACAATGAGCAGTTCTTC
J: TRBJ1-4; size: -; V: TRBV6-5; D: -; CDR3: CASNVVKGEKLFF; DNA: TGTGCCAGCAATGTAGTAAAGGGGGAAAAACTGTTTTTT
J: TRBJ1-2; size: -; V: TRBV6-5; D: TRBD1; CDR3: CASRRQGADYGYTF; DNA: TGTGCCAGCAGACGACAGGGGGCTGACTATGGCTACACCTTC
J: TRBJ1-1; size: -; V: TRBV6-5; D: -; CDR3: CASKPQGMNTEAFF; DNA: TGTGCCAGCAAACCACAGGGTATGAACACTGAAGCTTTCTTT
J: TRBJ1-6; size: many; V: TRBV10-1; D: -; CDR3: CASSLTDNSPLHF; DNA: TGCGCCAGCAGTCTGACAGATAATTCACCCCTCCACTTT
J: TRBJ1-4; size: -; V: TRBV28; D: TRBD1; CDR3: CASSPRQGAFNEKLFF; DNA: TGTGCCAGCAGTCCCCGACAGGGGGCTTTTAATGAAAAACTGTTTTTT
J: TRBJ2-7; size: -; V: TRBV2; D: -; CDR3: CASIREREVGEQYF; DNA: TGTGCCAGCATAAGGGAGAGGGAGGTTGGCGAGCAGTACTTC
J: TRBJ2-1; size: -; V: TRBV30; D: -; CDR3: CAWNGNRGTEQFF; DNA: TGTGCCTGGAACGGGAATAGAGGAACAGAGCAGTTCTTC
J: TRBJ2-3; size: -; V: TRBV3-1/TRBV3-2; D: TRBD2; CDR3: CASSPGLAGRTDTQYF; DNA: TGTGCCAGCAGCCCAGGACTAGCGGGACGCACAGATACGCAGTATTTT
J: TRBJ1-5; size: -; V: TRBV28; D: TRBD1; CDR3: CASSLTGATGNQPQHF; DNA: TGTGCCAGCAGTTTAACAGGGGCAACTGGCAATCAGCCCCAGCATTTT
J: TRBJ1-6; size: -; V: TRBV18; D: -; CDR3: CASSPPQGSNSPLHF; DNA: TGTGCCAGCTCACCACCGCAGGGCTCGAATTCACCCCTCCACTTT
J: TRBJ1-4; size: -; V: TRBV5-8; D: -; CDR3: CASSLMVIVGGGEKLFF; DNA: TGTGCCAGCAGCTTGATGGTGATCGTCGGTGGGGGGGAAAAACTGTTTTTT
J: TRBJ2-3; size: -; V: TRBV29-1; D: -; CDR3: CSVESLRGGGTDTQYF; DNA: TGCAGCGTTGAGTCTTTGAGGGGGGGCGGCACAGATACGCAGTATTTT
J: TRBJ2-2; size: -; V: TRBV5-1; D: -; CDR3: CASARYDGELFF; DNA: TGCGCCAGCGCCCGGTACGACGGGGAGCTGTTTTTT
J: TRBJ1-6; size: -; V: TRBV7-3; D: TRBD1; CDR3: CASSPGQGNSPLHF; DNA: TGTGCCAGCAGCCCGGGACAGGGTAATTCACCCCTCCACTTT
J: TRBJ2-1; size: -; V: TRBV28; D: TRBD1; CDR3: CASSPPGTGRHEQFF; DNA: TGTGCCAGCAGTCCCCCCGGGACAGGTAGGCATGAGCAGTTCTTC